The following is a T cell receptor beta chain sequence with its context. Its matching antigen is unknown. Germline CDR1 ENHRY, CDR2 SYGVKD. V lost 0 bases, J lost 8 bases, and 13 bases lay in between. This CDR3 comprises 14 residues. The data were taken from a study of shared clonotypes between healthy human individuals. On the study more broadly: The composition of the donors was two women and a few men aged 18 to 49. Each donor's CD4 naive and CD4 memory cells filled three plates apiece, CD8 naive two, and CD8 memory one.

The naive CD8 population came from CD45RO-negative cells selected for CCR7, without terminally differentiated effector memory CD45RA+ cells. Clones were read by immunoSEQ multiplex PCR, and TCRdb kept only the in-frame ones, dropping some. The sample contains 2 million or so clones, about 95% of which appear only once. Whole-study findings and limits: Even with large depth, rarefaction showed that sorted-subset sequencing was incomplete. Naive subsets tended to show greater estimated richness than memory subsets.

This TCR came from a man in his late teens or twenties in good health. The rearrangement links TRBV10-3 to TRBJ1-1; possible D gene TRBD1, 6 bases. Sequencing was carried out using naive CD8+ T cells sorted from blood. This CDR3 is CAISESIPGDEAFF. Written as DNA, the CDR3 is TGTGCCATCAGTGAGTCGATCCCAGGGGACGAAGCTTTCTTT.